The 18 T cell receptor beta chains below were found in one sample sequenced in a study of Graves' ophthalmopathy and Graves' hyperthyroidism. As the template, RNA transcripts were used to amplify TCR beta CDR3 regions. In the first round, RT-PCR was carried out with HTBI primers, and a multiplex PCR formed the second round. TCRdb analysed the multiplex PCR reads with MiXCR anew, one entry per CDR3 protein. The table shows roughly 1.1 million distinct CDR3 sequences, with about 35% occurring only once. The sample comprised peripheral blood or thyroid tissue (not recorded which). The source of these receptors is an adult man with Graves' hyperthyroidism.

The J gene is TRBJ2-2, the V gene TRBV11-3, with D perhaps being TRBD1 or TRBD2 (5 bases each). Germline lookup yields CDR1 SGHNT and CDR2 YENEEA. The CDR3 is 15 residues long. With 5 bases removed from V and 3 bases from J, the gap between germline ends came to 13 bases. For the CDR3, the DNA is TGTGCCAGCAGCCCGTTTCGGGGCGACACCGGGGAGCTGTTTTTT. This gives the protein CASSPFRGDTGELFF.

The V and J genes are TRBV2 and TRBJ2-7, with D tentatively TRBD1 (8 bases). The CDR3 is made up of 16 amino acids. V was shortened by 4 bases and J by 4 bases, with 20 bases between the two germline ends. Germline V gene lookup returns CDR1 SNHLY and CDR2 FYNNEI. CDR3 nucleotides: TGTGCCAGCAGTGTGGGACAAACAGGGGGGGGTTACGAGCAGTACTTC. Its translation is CASSVGQTGGGYEQYF.

On this clonotype itself: This may arise from a read error, as a much more abundant clone is one base away. This chain uses TRBV20-1 with TRBJ2-7; unclear D gene. There are 14 residues in the CDR3. CDR1 and CDR2 from the germline V gene are DFQATT and SNEGSKA (reference sequence). CDR3 sequence reads: CSASDDMSSYGQYF. CDR3 nucleotide sequence: TGCAGTGCCTCGGACGACATGAGCTCCTACGGGCAGTACTTC.

The chain uses TRBV7-2 and TRBJ1-5, with 7 nucleotides matching TRBD1. The CDR3 consists of 13 residues. In germline, CDR1 is SGHTA, CDR2 FQGNSA. The V and J ends lost 5 bases and 9 bases, in that order; junction bases with no gene match: 7. The CDR3 sequence: CASSAGRQGPQHF. The CDR3 nucleotides read TGTGCCAGCAGCGCAGGACGACAGGGGCCCCAGCATTTT.

This clonotype was observed many times. This chain uses TRBV12-3 or TRBV12-4 with TRBJ2-7; 7 bases are shared with TRBD1. The V segment lost 4 bases and the J segment 9 bases; nucleotides outside the gene matches: 3. This CDR3 has 11 residues. Here the CDR3 reads CASSSTGVQYF. The CDR3 coding sequence is TGTGCCAGCAGTTCCACAGGGGTGCAGTACTTC.

This clonotype has only a few counts. The rearrangement uses TRBV12-3 or TRBV12-4 and TRBJ2-2, with D possibly TRBD1 on 6 matching bases. V lost 6 bases to trimming and J lost 1 base, with 18 bases between them. This CDR3 contains 17 residues. CDR3 residues: CASSPGQGPLNTGELFF. CDR3 in DNA: TGTGCCAGCAGCCCCGGGCAGGGGCCATTGAACACCGGGGAGCTGTTTTTT.

This clonotype was detected many times. The chain employs TRBV7-9 and TRBJ1-6; TRBD1 is a possible D gene (5 bases). The germline V gene encodes CDR1 SEHNR and CDR2 FQNEAQ (reference sequence). The CDR3 totals 13 residues. V dropped 5 bases and J dropped 10 bases, with 12 bases sitting between them. DNA for the CDR3: TGTGCCAGCAGCCCCTCGGGGGGGTCACCCCTCCACTTT. This translates into CASSPSGGSPLHF.

This chain links TRBV29-1 with TRBJ1-6; D gene uncertain. Germline-derived CDR1 and CDR2 are SQVTM and ANQGSEA. This CDR3 region has 13 residues. V was shortened by 6 bases and J by 0 bases, with 6 bases between the two germline ends. For the CDR3, the DNA is TGCAGCGTACGAGGCTCCTATAATTCACCCCTCCACTTT. This codes for CSVRGSYNSPLHF.

This clonotype appeared once. A read error is possible here, since a much larger clone lies one base away. This chain joins TRBV25-1 and TRBJ2-2; tentative D call: TRBD1 (5 bases). Germline V gene lookup returns CDR1 MGHDK and CDR2 SYGVNS. V lost 6 bases and J lost 9, with 23 bases in between. The CDR3 runs 16 residues. In DNA form, the CDR3 reads TGTGCCAGCAGGCCATCCCAGGGATACTTGGCCCGGGAGCTGTTTTTT. It specifies CASRPSQGYLARELFF.

The CDR3 DNA reads TGTGCCAGCAGAAAAGGACCCGGGACATACGAGCAGTACTTC. Translated: CASRKGPGTYEQYF. The rearrangement uses TRBV6-1 and TRBJ2-7, with a weak D call TRBD1 (6 bases). V was clipped by 6 bases and J by 4 bases, with 16 bases between them. The CDR3 contains 14 residues. Germline V CDR1 and CDR2: MNHNS, SASEGT.

Concerning this clonotype itself: One junction end does not reproduce the germline sequence, and a read error may be involved. The chain is built from TRBV9 and TRBJ1-5, with D tentatively TRBD1 (6 bases). CDR1 is SGDLS and CDR2 is YYNGEE in the germline V gene. The CDR3 has 15 amino acids. The CDR3 bases are TGTGACAGCAGCGTAGCAGGGGCCATCAATCAGCCCCAGCATTTT. This translates into CDSSVAGAINQPQHF.

This clonotype was recorded at least ten times. This sequence joins TRBV5-4 and TRBJ2-2; 8 positions match TRBD1. Per the germline V gene, CDR1 is SGHNT and CDR2 is YYREEE (reference sequence). Germline trimming cut 5 bases from V and 5 bases from J; bases unmatched to any gene: 8. The CDR3 contains 15 residues. The CDR3 loop reads CASRPGTGVTGELFF. The CDR3 region has the DNA TGTGCCAGCAGACCCGGGACAGGTGTGACCGGGGAGCTGTTTTTT.

The table lists this clonotype with a count of one. The chain is built from TRBV25-1 and TRBJ1-1; tentatively, D is TRBD1 (5 bases). The CDR3 has 11 amino acids. Germline V CDR1 and CDR2: MGHDK, SYGVNS. With 7 bases removed from V and 8 bases from J, the gap between germline ends came to 11 bases. CDR3 protein: CASKGNGEAFF. The CDR3 nucleotides read TGTGCCAGCAAGGGGAACGGCGAAGCTTTCTTT.

On this clonotype: A much more abundant neighbour one base away suggests this may be a read error. The chain's CDR3 is CASSDGTAETRYF. As DNA, the CDR3 is TGTGCCAGCAGCGATGGGACAGCGGAGACCCGGTACTTC. The chain joins TRBV9 to TRBJ2-5, with 7 positions matching TRBD1. The germline V gene has CDR1 SGDLS and CDR2 YYNGEE. This CDR3 contains 13 residues. The whole variable domain, filled in from reference TRBV9 and TRBJ2-5, reads DSGVTQTPKHLITATGQRVTLRCSPRSGDLSVYWYQQSLDQGLQFLIQYYNGEERAKGNILERFSAQQFPDLHSELNLSSLELGDSALYFCASSDGTAETRYFGPGTRLLVL.

J is TRBJ2-7 and V is TRBV7-8; 9 bases fit TRBD1. V lost 6 bases and J lost 6; bases outside the gene matches: 15. Per the germline V gene, CDR1 is SGHVS and CDR2 is FQNEAQ. CDR3 length equals 16 residues. CDR3 bases: TGTGCCAGCAGGTCTGGGACAGGGATGATTCTGGGCGAGCAGTACTTC. It codes for CASRSGTGMILGEQYF.

V usage is TRBV7-9 and J usage is TRBJ1-6, with D possibly matching TRBD1 (5 bases). The germline V gene has CDR1 SEHNR and CDR2 FQNEAQ (reference sequence). The germline V and J ends were trimmed by 5 bases and 7 bases, with 21 bases remaining between them. The CDR3 is 17 amino acids. CDR3 nucleotides: TGTGCCAGCAGCCCTCTACTAGCGGGGCAGGACAATTCACCCCTCCACTTT. Translating gives CASSPLLAGQDNSPLHF. Complete variable domain (other parts from reference TRBV7-9 and TRBJ1-6): DTGVSQNPRHKITKRGQNVTFRCDPISEHNRLYWYRQTLGQGPEFLTYFQNEAQLEKSRLLSDRFSAERPKGSFSTLEIQRTEQGDSAMYLCASSPLLAGQDNSPLHFGNGTRLTVT.

This clonotype was counted many times. The chain couples TRBV5-1 to TRBJ1-2; 10 positions match TRBD1. The CDR3 totals 14 residues. Germline V gene sequence: CDR1 SGHRS, CDR2 YFSETQ. V dropped 4 bases and J dropped 7; count of bases not matched to a gene: 7. CDR3 in DNA: TGCGCCAGCAGCATAGACCGGGACAGGGGTGGCTACACCTTC. This translates into CASSIDRDRGGYTF.

With regard to this clonotype: One junction end does not reproduce the germline sequence, and a read error may be involved. The chain couples TRBV10-2 to TRBJ1-1, with 7 bases matching TRBD1. Germline V CDR1 and CDR2: WSHSY, SAAADI. This CDR3 is built from 14 residues. DNA of the CDR3: TGTGCCAGCAGTGACGACAGGGCGGACCGTGAAGCTTTCTTT. Translated: CASSDDRADREAFF.